The rows below give T cell receptor beta chains drawn from one sample of a study of T cell responses to AZD1222 COVID-19 vaccine. Generated by immunoSEQ multiplex PCR, the TCRdb table keeps only in-frame clones and is missing some. The table lists 85,000 to 90,000 clones, 90% to 95% of them singletons. Sequenced material: peripheral blood, taken on day 0 of MenACWY control vaccination. These receptors originate from an adult in good health. The CDR3 runs from the conserved cysteine through the conserved F or W. D genes are given only for firm matches. Rows give clone size only sometimes, using once, few, many, or a class for an expanded clone.

cdr3_aa cdr3_nt v_call clone_size d_call j_call
CASFPGTGGRSPLHF TGTGCCAGTTTCCCCGGGACAGGGGGCCGTTCACCCCTCCACTTT TRBV28 NA TRBD1 TRBJ1-6
CASSPTDRVGYGYTF TGTGCCAGCAGCCCAACGGACAGGGTGGGTTATGGCTACACCTTC TRBV5-5 NA TRBD1 TRBJ1-2
CASSGGEGDATNEKLFF TGTGCCAGCAGTGGAGGGGAGGGGGACGCAACTAATGAAAAACTGTTTTTT TRBV6-1 NA NA TRBJ1-4
CASSVFDRPRDTEAFF TGTGCCAGCAGCGTATTCGACAGGCCCCGGGACACTGAAGCTTTCTTT TRBV9 NA NA TRBJ1-1
CASSLDRFRVGYGYTF TGTGCCAGCAGTTTAGACAGATTTCGCGTTGGCTATGGCTACACCTTC TRBV28 NA NA TRBJ1-2
CASSYNRNNQPQHF TGTGCCAGCAGTTACAATAGGAATAATCAGCCCCAGCATTTT TRBV6-5 NA NA TRBJ1-5
CASRGGAGNTGELFF TGTGCCAGTAGGGGTGGAGCAGGGAACACCGGGGAGCTGTTTTTT TRBV19 NA NA TRBJ2-2
CASSLVGQAKETQYF TGTGCCAGCAGCTTGGTAGGACAGGCAAAAGAGACCCAGTACTTC TRBV5-6 NA TRBD1 TRBJ2-5
CASTRTGMSEQYF TGTGCCAGTACGAGGACAGGGATGAGCGAGCAGTACTTC TRBV19 NA TRBD1 TRBJ2-7
CASRGTGNTGELFF TGTGCCAGCAGGGGGACAGGGAACACCGGGGAGCTGTTTTTT TRBV6-5 NA TRBD1 TRBJ2-2
CATSDLSGGLKETQYF TGTGCCACCAGTGATTTGAGTGGGGGACTAAAAGAGACCCAGTACTTC TRBV24-1 NA TRBD2 TRBJ2-5
CASSLGSGRNNEQFF TGTGCCAGCAGCTTGGGTAGCGGGCGAAACAATGAGCAGTTCTTC TRBV5-8 NA TRBD2 TRBJ2-1
CASSKYDRRPGGYDNEQFF TGTGCCAGCAGCAAGTACGACAGGAGACCTGGCGGGTACGACAATGAGCAGTTCTTC TRBV21-1 NA NA TRBJ2-1
CASGGSGADTQYF TGTGCCAGCGGCGGGAGCGGCGCAGATACGCAGTATTTT TRBV2 NA TRBD2 TRBJ2-3
CASSSYRVAGELFF TGTGCCAGCAGCTCATACAGGGTTGCCGGGGAGCTGTTTTTT TRBV7-9 NA NA TRBJ2-2
CASSYGGLNTEAFF TGTGCCAGCAGTTACGGGGGCTTGAACACTGAAGCTTTCTTT TRBV6-5 NA NA TRBJ1-1
CASRIDRTRVTEAFF TGTGCCAGCAGGATCGACCGGACGAGGGTTACTGAAGCTTTCTTT TRBV6-5 NA NA TRBJ1-1
CASSRRDQMETQYF TGTGCCAGCAGCCGCAGGGACCAGATGGAGACCCAGTACTTC TRBV3-1/TRBV3-2 NA NA TRBJ2-5
CARRNRQPHSPLHF TGTGCCAGGAGGAACCGACAGCCCCACTCACCCCTCCACTTT TRBV28 NA NA TRBJ1-6
CASSALAAYEQYF TGTGCCAGCAGCGCATTAGCGGCATACGAGCAGTACTTC TRBV6-5 NA NA TRBJ2-7
CARELSGVNNEQFF TGTGCCAGGGAACTCTCGGGGGTTAACAATGAGCAGTTCTTC TRBV2 NA NA TRBJ2-1
CASSLSQGPWDEQYF TGTGCCAGCAGCTTATCCCAGGGCCCATGGGACGAGCAGTACTTC TRBV11-2 NA NA TRBJ2-7
CASSLNSYGYTF TGTGCCAGCAGTTTGAACAGTTATGGCTACACCTTC TRBV28 NA NA TRBJ1-2
CASSLGAAGNTIYF TGTGCCAGCAGCTTAGGGGCAGCGGGAAACACCATATATTTT TRBV7-9 NA NA TRBJ1-3
CASRGLAGPSYEQYF TGTGCCAGCAGGGGTCTAGCGGGGCCCTCCTACGAGCAGTACTTC TRBV11-2 NA TRBD2 TRBJ2-7
CASSETPGDRPQHF TGTGCCAGCAGTGAGACACCGGGAGATCGGCCCCAGCATTTT TRBV6-1 NA NA TRBJ1-5
CSASVLAGGESNEQFF TGCAGTGCTAGTGTGTTAGCGGGAGGAGAAAGCAATGAGCAGTTCTTC TRBV20-1 NA TRBD2 TRBJ2-1
CASRRTDVPEQYF TGCGCCAGCCGTAGGACAGACGTTCCCGAGCAGTACTTC TRBV10-2 once NA TRBJ2-7
CASSLQGVNTGELFF TGCGCCAGCAGCCTCCAGGGGGTAAACACCGGGGAGCTGTTTTTT TRBV4-3 NA TRBD1 TRBJ2-2
CASSLVAVSYNEQFF TGTGCCAGCAGCTTGGTGGCAGTTTCCTACAATGAGCAGTTCTTC TRBV5-5 NA NA TRBJ2-1
CASSLLPRSSYEQYF TGTGCCAGCAGTTTACTACCCAGGAGCTCCTACGAGCAGTACTTC TRBV27 NA NA TRBJ2-7
CASSQTGVHSPLHF TGTGCCAGCAGCCAGACAGGGGTCCATTCACCCCTCCACTTT TRBV5-4 once TRBD1 TRBJ1-6
CASSLERGGTQYF TGCGCCAGCAGCTTGGAACGGGGAGGGACCCAGTACTTC TRBV5-1 NA NA TRBJ2-5
CASSYTGKYEQYF TGTGCCAGCAGTTACACAGGGAAATACGAGCAGTACTTC TRBV6-6 NA NA TRBJ2-7
CASRWEMNTEAFF TGCGCCAGCAGGTGGGAGATGAACACTGAAGCTTTCTTT TRBV5-1 NA NA TRBJ1-1
CASRYLLEGEQFF TGCGCCAGCAGATACCTACTGGAGGGTGAGCAGTTCTTC TRBV10-2 NA NA TRBJ2-1
CASSPGRWVETQYF TGTGCCAGCAGCCCCGGGCGGTGGGTGGAGACCCAGTACTTC TRBV7-2 NA NA TRBJ2-5
CASRGVGLAGEQYF TGTGCCAGTAGGGGGGTCGGACTAGCGGGAGAGCAGTACTTC TRBV19 NA TRBD2 TRBJ2-7
CASSYPTLSDTQYF TGTGCCAGCAGTTACCCGACACTATCAGATACGCAGTATTTT TRBV6-5 NA NA TRBJ2-3
CATSQRGSTGYTF TGTGCCACCAGTCAGCGGGGGAGTACGGGCTACACCTTC TRBV24-1 once NA TRBJ1-2
CASSGGTGNEQYF TGTGCCAGCAGTGGGGGGACAGGGAACGAGCAGTACTTC TRBV2 once TRBD1 TRBJ2-7
CASSAPGTAGYTF TGTGCCAGCAGTGCCCCCGGGACAGCTGGCTACACCTTC TRBV27 NA TRBD1 TRBJ1-2
CASSLGSGGRTDTQYF TGTGCCAGCAGCTTAGGTAGCGGGGGGCGCACAGATACGCAGTATTTT TRBV7-6 NA TRBD2 TRBJ2-3
CASSTQGGLHTGELFF TGTGCCAGTAGTACACAGGGGGGACTTCACACCGGGGAGCTGTTTTTT TRBV19 NA TRBD1 TRBJ2-2
CASITGVGGYEQYF TGTGCCAGCATCACAGGGGTTGGAGGCTACGAGCAGTACTTC TRBV28 once TRBD1 TRBJ2-7
CATSDPGTGDTGELFF TGTGCCACCAGTGATCCCGGGACAGGGGACACCGGGGAGCTGTTTTTT TRBV24-1 NA TRBD1 TRBJ2-2
CASSLEAGSGNTIYF TGCGCCAGCAGCTTGGAAGCAGGGTCTGGAAACACCATATATTTT TRBV5-1 NA NA TRBJ1-3
CASSPDSYGYTF TGTGCCAGCAGCCCGGACAGCTATGGCTACACCTTC TRBV12-3/TRBV12-4 NA NA TRBJ1-2
CASRRVGQGSLQETQYF TGTGCCAGCAGGAGGGTCGGACAGGGGTCACTCCAAGAGACCCAGTACTTC TRBV28 NA TRBD1 TRBJ2-5
CASIIGVSYGYTF TGTGCCAGCATTATAGGGGTTAGCTATGGCTACACCTTC TRBV2 NA NA TRBJ1-2
CASSERVGDGGYTF TGTGCCAGCAGCGAAAGGGTCGGAGACGGGGGCTACACCTTC TRBV6-6 NA NA TRBJ1-2
CASRQGGSYNSPLHF TGTGCCAGCAGGCAAGGGGGCTCCTATAATTCACCCCTCCACTTT TRBV6-5 NA NA TRBJ1-6
CASSPGTGAAQPQHF TGTGCCAGCTCACCAGGGACAGGGGCAGCTCAGCCCCAGCATTTT TRBV18 NA TRBD1 TRBJ1-5
CASSLARAGYGYTF TGTGCCAGCAGTTTAGCCAGGGCAGGCTATGGCTACACCTTC TRBV28 NA NA TRBJ1-2
CSASWTGGYEQYF TGCAGTGCTAGTTGGACAGGGGGGTACGAGCAGTACTTC TRBV20-1 NA TRBD1 TRBJ2-7
CASAGQGPGPQHF TGTGCCAGCGCTGGACAGGGACCAGGGCCCCAGCATTTT TRBV6-5 medium-sized TRBD1 TRBJ1-5
CSVERLAATGELFF TGCAGCGTTGAACGCCTAGCGGCCACCGGGGAGCTGTTTTTT TRBV29-1 NA TRBD2 TRBJ2-2
CASSLGPSFYGYTF TGTGCCAGCAGCTTAGGCCCGTCATTCTATGGCTACACCTTC TRBV7-9 NA NA TRBJ1-2
CASSIPVTSGMGTDTQYF TGTGCCAGTAGTATCCCTGTGACTAGCGGGATGGGTACAGATACGCAGTATTTT TRBV19 NA TRBD2 TRBJ2-3
CASSFRDLYGYTF TGTGCCAGCAGCTTTCGGGACTTATATGGCTACACCTTC TRBV7-6 NA NA TRBJ1-2